Below are 4 T cell receptor beta chains sequenced from a single sample in a study of Graves' ophthalmopathy and Graves' hyperthyroidism. Beta-chain TCR CDR3 regions were amplified from RNA transcripts. Second-round multiplex PCR followed a first-round RT-PCR using HTBI primers. TCRdb processed the multiplex PCR reads anew with MiXCR; each CDR3 protein has one entry. Of 650,000 to 900,000 distinct CDR3 sequences in the sample, roughly 40% were seen once. The sample was peripheral blood. The receptors derive from an adult man with Graves' ophthalmopathy.

This clonotype was observed many times. DNA for the CDR3: TGTGCCATCAGTGAGTTCGGGGGTCTCGGCCAGCCCCAGCATTTT. Amino acids: CAISEFGGLGQPQHF. The chain has TRBV10-3 and TRBJ1-5; TRBD1 might be the D (5 bases). The germline CDR1 and CDR2 sequences are ENHRY and SYGVKD. Trimming stripped 1 base from V and 7 bases from J, with 14 bases between. This CDR3 is built from 15 residues.

Only a few counts were recorded for this clonotype. V is TRBV2 and J is TRBJ2-7; 11 positions agree with TRBD1. Trimming at V came to 8 bases and at J to 5 bases, leaving 11 bases not matched to a gene. The CDR3 contains 15 residues. In germline, CDR1 is SNHLY, CDR2 FYNNEI. CDR3 sequence (DNA): TGTGCCAGCTCACCCCGGACAGGGGGCCTTGACGAGCAGTACTTC. Protein: CASSPRTGGLDEQYF.

This chain connects TRBV20-1 to TRBJ2-7, with 7 bases matching TRBD2. The germline gives CDR1 DFQATT, CDR2 SNEGSKA (reference sequence). The CDR3 covers 14 residues. V lost 3 bases and J lost 0; bases outside the gene matches: 5. The CDR3 here is CSASRPSGSYEQYF. The DNA for the CDR3 is TGCAGTGCTAGTCGTCCTAGCGGCTCCTACGAGCAGTACTTC.

This clonotype was counted many times. The chain has TRBV7-9 and TRBJ2-7; D is uncertain. The germline V gene encodes CDR1 SEHNR and CDR2 FQNEAQ (reference sequence). V gave up 6 bases and J gave up 2 bases, with 11 bases separating them. The CDR3 contains 13 residues. CDR3: CASSPDGAYEQYF. The CDR3 DNA sequence: TGTGCCAGCAGTCCGGACGGAGCCTACGAGCAGTACTTC.